A selection of T cell receptor beta chains follows, all from one sample in a study of blood T cell repertoires in COVID-19. Using immunoSEQ multiplex PCR, the repertoire was profiled, and TCRdb retains in-frame clones only, with some absent. This sample carries approximately 210,000 clones, approximately 86% of them seen once, and the ten largest clones take over 12%. The sequenced sample consisted of PBMCs or T cells enriched from blood (not recorded which). The receptors shown here come from a woman aged 50 to 65 with acute COVID-19. Each CDR3 is given with its conserved first and last residue. A D gene is named only where the DNA matches it firmly. Part of the rows lack a size; the others show once, few, many or a class for expanded clones.

d_gene	len	j_gene	abundance	v_gene	CDR3nt	CDR3aa
TRBD1	14	TRBJ1-1	NA	TRBV19	TGTGCCAGTAGCGGACAGGGGGGGAACACTGAAGCTTTCTTT	CASSGQGGNTEAFF
TRBD1	15	TRBJ1-2	NA	TRBV4-2	TGTGCCAGCAGCCTACACTCCGGACAGGGGGCTGGCTACACCTTC	CASSLHSGQGAGYTF
NA	15	TRBJ2-3	NA	TRBV7-3	TGTGCCAGCAGCTTAATTGGGGGGTCCACAGATACGCAGTATTTT	CASSLIGGSTDTQYF
TRBD2	15	TRBJ2-3	NA	TRBV3-1/TRBV3-2	TGTGCCAGCAGCCAAGACTCGGCGGGAGGTCGTACGCAGTATTTT	CASSQDSAGGRTQYF
TRBD1	14	TRBJ2-7	NA	TRBV2	TGTGCCAGCAGTGGAATAGACAGGGCTTACGAGCAGTACTTC	CASSGIDRAYEQYF
TRBD1	15	TRBJ2-7	NA	TRBV27	TGTGCCAGCAGTTTATCCAGTACAGGGGAATACGAGCAGTACTTC	CASSLSSTGEYEQYF
TRBD2	16	TRBJ2-7	NA	TRBV5-4	TGTGCCAGCAGCTTGTCAGGGACTAGCGGGATGTACGAGCAGTACTTC	CASSLSGTSGMYEQYF
TRBD2	15	TRBJ2-5	NA	TRBV19	TGTGCCAGTAGTATGTCCGGGCTAGCGGGAGAGACCCAGTACTTC	CASSMSGLAGETQYF
TRBD2	13	TRBJ2-7	NA	TRBV7-6	TGTGCCACTTCGACTAGCGGTCTGGTCGAGCAGTACTTC	CATSTSGLVEQYF
TRBD1	15	TRBJ1-1	NA	TRBV11-2	TGTGCCAGCAGCTTATCGACAGGGCCGAACACTGAAGCTTTCTTT	CASSLSTGPNTEAFF
TRBD2	15	TRBJ2-1	NA	TRBV28	TGTGCCAGCAGTTTCAGTGGGAGGGCCAGTGGTGAGCAGTTCTTC	CASSFSGRASGEQFF
NA	15	TRBJ2-7	NA	TRBV5-6	TGTGCCAGCACCTCTTCCGGGACTCCCGGCTACGAGCAGTACTTC	CASTSSGTPGYEQYF
NA	14	TRBJ1-2	NA	TRBV7-2	TGTGCCAGCAGCCCCTCCCCTGACAGTTATGGCTACACCTTC	CASSPSPDSYGYTF
NA	14	TRBJ1-1	NA	TRBV6-5	TGTGCCAGCAGTTACCAGGGGCCGAACACTGAAGCTTTCTTT	CASSYQGPNTEAFF
TRBD1	14	TRBJ1-1	few	TRBV6-5	TGTGCCAGCAGCGGGACAGGGTTTAACACTGAAGCTTTCTTT	CASSGTGFNTEAFF
TRBD1	15	TRBJ2-1	NA	TRBV6-5	TGTGCCAGCAGTAGGGGACAGGGGTTCTACAATGAGCAGTTCTTC	CASSRGQGFYNEQFF
NA	17	TRBJ2-6	NA	TRBV5-4	TGTGCCAGCTCAGGCCCCTTCTGGACAGCTGGGGCCAACGTCCTGACTTTC	CASSGPFWTAGANVLTF
NA	13	TRBJ2-7	NA	TRBV27	TGTGCCAGCAGTTCGCGGGCCCGGGGAGAGCAGTACTTC	CASSSRARGEQYF
NA	15	TRBJ1-1	NA	TRBV5-1	TGCGCCAGCAGCCTCGGACGGACATCGAACACTGAAGCTTTCTTT	CASSLGRTSNTEAFF
NA	14	TRBJ1-6	NA	TRBV18	TGTGCCAGCTCACCACCGGGGAGCTATTCACCCCTCCACTTT	CASSPPGSYSPLHF
TRBD2	15	TRBJ2-7	NA	TRBV7-2	TGTGCCAGCACCAAGGGACTAGCGGACTCCTACGAGCAGTACTTC	CASTKGLADSYEQYF
NA	12	TRBJ2-7	NA	TRBV6-1	TGTGCCAGCAGTGAATCGGGTGCCGAGCAGTACTTC	CASSESGAEQYF
TRBD2	16	TRBJ2-7	NA	TRBV11-2	TGTGCCAGCAGCTCCGGGACTAGCGGGAGGACTTACGAGCAGTACTTC	CASSSGTSGRTYEQYF
TRBD1	15	TRBJ1-2	once	TRBV3-1/TRBV3-2	TGTGCCAGCAGCGAACCGGGACAGGGGGCAATGGGCTACACCTTC	CASSEPGQGAMGYTF
NA	14	TRBJ1-5	NA	TRBV29-1	TGCAGCGTTGAAGAGGGGCAGGGTGGCCAGCCCCAGCATTTT	CSVEEGQGGQPQHF
NA	13	TRBJ1-5	NA	TRBV30	TGTGCCTGGAGTGTACGGGGCAATCAGCCCCAGCATTTT	CAWSVRGNQPQHF
TRBD1	13	TRBJ1-1	NA	TRBV5-6	TGTGCCAGCAGCTTGTACCCAGGGGGTTTGACATTCTTT	CASSLYPGGLTFF
TRBD1	13	TRBJ1-2	NA	TRBV30	TGTGCCTGGACTCTGGGTGACAGGGGGCTTTACACCTTC	CAWTLGDRGLYTF
NA	16	TRBJ1-2	NA	TRBV7-9	TGTGCCAGCAGCTTACCCAATGTACACCCTAACTATGGCTACACCTTC	CASSLPNVHPNYGYTF
TRBD2	14	TRBJ2-2	NA	TRBV30	TGTGCCAGCTCCTGGACTAGGGCGACCGGGGAGCTGTTTTTT	CASSWTRATGELFF
TRBD1	17	TRBJ2-5	NA	TRBV27	TGTGCCAGCAGTTTATCACCGGACAGGGCCTCCCAAGAGACCCAGTACTTC	CASSLSPDRASQETQYF
NA	15	TRBJ1-2	NA	TRBV27	TGTGCCAGCAGTTTATCGACGGGAGGGTTGGGGGGCTACACCTTC	CASSLSTGGLGGYTF
NA	15	TRBJ1-5	NA	TRBV19	TGTGCCAGTAGTATGGGGAGAAATAGCAATCAGCCCCAGCATTTT	CASSMGRNSNQPQHF
TRBD1	16	TRBJ2-1	once	TRBV6-5	TGTGCCAGCAGTTACTGGAGGACAGGGATAGACAATGAGCAGTTCTTC	CASSYWRTGIDNEQFF
TRBD1	15	TRBJ1-5	NA	TRBV7-9	TGTGCCAGCAGCTGGGGACAGGGGGAAAATCAGCCCCAGCATTTT	CASSWGQGENQPQHF
NA	15	TRBJ1-4	NA	TRBV6-6	TGTGCCAGCAGTTCGCTCGGGGGATATAATGAAAAACTGTTTTTT	CASSSLGGYNEKLFF
NA	14	TRBJ2-1	NA	TRBV30	TGTGCCTGGAAGAGGGGGTCGCGGGGGAATGAGCAGTTCTTC	CAWKRGSRGNEQFF
NA	17	TRBJ2-3	NA	TRBV27	TGTGCCAGCAGTCCAATCCACGACCGGAGGGAAGTAGATACGCAGTATTTT	CASSPIHDRREVDTQYF
TRBD2	15	TRBJ2-1	NA	TRBV5-1	TGCGCCAGCAGCCCGTTTAGCGGCTGGGGGGGTGAGCAGTTCTTC	CASSPFSGWGGEQFF
TRBD2	18	TRBJ2-1	NA	TRBV7-3	TGTGCCAGCAGCCCCCTCGGGACGGGAGGACCTTATTACAATGAGCAGTTCTTC	CASSPLGTGGPYYNEQFF
TRBD1	14	TRBJ2-7	NA	TRBV7-9	TGTGCCAGCAGCTCCCACAGGGGGCGGTACGAGCAGTACTTC	CASSSHRGRYEQYF
NA	14	TRBJ1-5	NA	TRBV6-5	TGTGCCAGCAGCCTGGCAGGGGCCCGGCAGCCCCAGCATTTT	CASSLAGARQPQHF
TRBD1	16	TRBJ2-7	NA	TRBV13	TGTGCCAGCAGCTTAGGCAGGACAGGGAGCTCCTACGAGCAGTACTTC	CASSLGRTGSSYEQYF
NA	17	TRBJ2-3	NA	TRBV4-3	TGCGCCAGCAGCCAAGATTCCCGACCAGGCCGCACAGATACGCAGTATTTT	CASSQDSRPGRTDTQYF
NA	13	TRBJ1-1	NA	TRBV7-3	TGTGCCAGCAGCCCTCAGGGGAACACTGAAGCTTTCTTT	CASSPQGNTEAFF
NA	15	TRBJ2-6	NA	TRBV5-8	TGTGCCAGCAGCCCCTATGTCTCTGGGGCCAACGTCCTGACTTTC	CASSPYVSGANVLTF
NA	13	TRBJ2-1	NA	TRBV11-3	TGTGCCAGCAGCTTAGAAGGGGTTCATGAGCAGTTCTTC	CASSLEGVHEQFF
TRBD2	15	TRBJ2-1	once	TRBV15	TGTGCCACCAGCAGAGTGGCTAGCGGGAGCAATGAGCAGTTCTTC	CATSRVASGSNEQFF
TRBD1	14	TRBJ1-4	NA	TRBV30	TGTGCCTGGAGTGTAACCAGGGGGTTAGAGAAACTGTTTTTT	CAWSVTRGLEKLFF
TRBD1	15	TRBJ2-7	NA	TRBV2	TGTGCCAGCAGGCCGGTGGGACAGGGACGCTACGAGCAGTACTTC	CASRPVGQGRYEQYF
TRBD2	18	TRBJ2-1	NA	TRBV28	TGTGCCAGCAGTTCCTCGGGACTAGCGGGAGGGGTAAACAATGAGCAGTTCTTC	CASSSSGLAGGVNNEQFF
TRBD2	19	TRBJ2-3	NA	TRBV20-1	TGCAGTGCTAGTCAACAGACGGGACTAGCGGGAGGATTCTCAGATACGCAGTATTTT	CSASQQTGLAGGFSDTQYF